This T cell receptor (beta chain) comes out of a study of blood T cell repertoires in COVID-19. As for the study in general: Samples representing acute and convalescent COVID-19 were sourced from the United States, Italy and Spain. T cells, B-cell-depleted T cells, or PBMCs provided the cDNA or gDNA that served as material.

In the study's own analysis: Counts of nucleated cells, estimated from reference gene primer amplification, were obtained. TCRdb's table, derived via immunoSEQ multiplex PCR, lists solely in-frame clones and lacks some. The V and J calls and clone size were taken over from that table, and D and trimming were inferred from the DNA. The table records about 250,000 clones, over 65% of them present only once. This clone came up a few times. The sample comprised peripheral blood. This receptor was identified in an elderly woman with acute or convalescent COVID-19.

For the CDR3, the DNA is TGTGCCAGCAGCCAGGAAAGACAGTCCTACGAGCAGTACTTC. This codes for CASSQERQSYEQYF. The chain joins TRBV4-2 to TRBJ2-7, with a possible D match to TRBD1 (5 bases). V was shortened by 3 bases and J by 1 base, with 10 bases between the two germline ends. CDR3 length equals 14 residues. CDR1 is LGHNA and CDR2 is YNFKEQ in the germline V gene.